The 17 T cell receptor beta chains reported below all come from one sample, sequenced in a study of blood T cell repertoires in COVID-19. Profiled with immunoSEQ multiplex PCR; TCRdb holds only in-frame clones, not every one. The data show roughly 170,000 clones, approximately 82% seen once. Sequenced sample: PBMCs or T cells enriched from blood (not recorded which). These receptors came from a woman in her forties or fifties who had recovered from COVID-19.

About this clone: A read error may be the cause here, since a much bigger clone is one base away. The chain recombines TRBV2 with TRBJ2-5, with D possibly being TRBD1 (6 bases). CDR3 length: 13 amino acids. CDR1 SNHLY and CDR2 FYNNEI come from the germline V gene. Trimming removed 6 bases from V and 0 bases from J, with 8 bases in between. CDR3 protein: CASSRDNQETQYF. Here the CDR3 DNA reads TGTGCCAGCAGCCGGGACAACCAAGAGACCCAGTACTTC. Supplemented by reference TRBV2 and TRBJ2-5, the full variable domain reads EPEVTQTPSHQVTQMGQEVILRCVPISNHLYFYWYRQILGQKVEFLVSFYNNEISEKSEIFDDQFSVERPDGSNFTLKIRSTKLEDSAMYFCASSRDNQETQYFGPGTRLLVL.

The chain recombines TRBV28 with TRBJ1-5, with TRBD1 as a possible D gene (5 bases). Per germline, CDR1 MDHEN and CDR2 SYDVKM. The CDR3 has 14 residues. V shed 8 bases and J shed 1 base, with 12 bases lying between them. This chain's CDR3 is CASQRGGSNQPQHF. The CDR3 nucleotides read TGTGCCAGCCAAAGGGGTGGGAGCAATCAGCCCCAGCATTTT.

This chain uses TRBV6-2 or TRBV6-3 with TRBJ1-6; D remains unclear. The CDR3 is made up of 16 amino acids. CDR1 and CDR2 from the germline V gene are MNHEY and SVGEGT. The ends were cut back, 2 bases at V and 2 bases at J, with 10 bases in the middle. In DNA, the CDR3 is TGTGCCAGCAGTTACCGGCGGGGTCCCTATAATTCACCCCTCCACTTT. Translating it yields CASSYRRGPYNSPLHF.

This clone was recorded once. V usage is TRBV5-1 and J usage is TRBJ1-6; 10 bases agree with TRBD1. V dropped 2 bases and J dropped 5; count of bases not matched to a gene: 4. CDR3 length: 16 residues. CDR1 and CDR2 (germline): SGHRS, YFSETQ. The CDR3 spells CASSFSGQGDNSPLHF. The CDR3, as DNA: TGCGCCAGCAGCTTCAGCGGACAGGGGGATAATTCACCCCTCCACTTT.

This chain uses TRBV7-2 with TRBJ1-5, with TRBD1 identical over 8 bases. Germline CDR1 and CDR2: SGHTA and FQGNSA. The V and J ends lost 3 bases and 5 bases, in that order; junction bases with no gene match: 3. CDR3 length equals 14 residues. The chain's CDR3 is CASSFDRGYQPQHF. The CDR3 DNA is TGTGCCAGCAGCTTCGACAGGGGATATCAGCCCCAGCATTTT.

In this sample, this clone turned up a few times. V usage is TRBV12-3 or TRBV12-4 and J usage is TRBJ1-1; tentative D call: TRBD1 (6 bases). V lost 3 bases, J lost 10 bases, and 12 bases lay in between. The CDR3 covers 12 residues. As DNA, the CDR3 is TGTGCCAGCAGTTTGACAGGTGGGCGAGCTTTCTTT. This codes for CASSLTGGRAFF.

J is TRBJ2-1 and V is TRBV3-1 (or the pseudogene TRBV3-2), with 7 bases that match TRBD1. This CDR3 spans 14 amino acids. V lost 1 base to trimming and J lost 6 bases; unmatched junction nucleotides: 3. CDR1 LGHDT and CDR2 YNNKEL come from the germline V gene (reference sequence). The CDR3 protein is CASSQGTGPNEQFF. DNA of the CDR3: TGTGCCAGCAGCCAAGGGACAGGCCCCAATGAGCAGTTCTTC.

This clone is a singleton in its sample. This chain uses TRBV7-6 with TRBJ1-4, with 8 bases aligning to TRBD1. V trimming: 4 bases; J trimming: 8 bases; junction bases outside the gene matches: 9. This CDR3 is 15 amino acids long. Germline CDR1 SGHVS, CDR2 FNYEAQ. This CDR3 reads CASSSPDRGSEKLFF. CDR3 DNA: TGTGCCAGCAGCTCGCCAGACAGGGGTTCCGAAAAACTGTTTTTT.

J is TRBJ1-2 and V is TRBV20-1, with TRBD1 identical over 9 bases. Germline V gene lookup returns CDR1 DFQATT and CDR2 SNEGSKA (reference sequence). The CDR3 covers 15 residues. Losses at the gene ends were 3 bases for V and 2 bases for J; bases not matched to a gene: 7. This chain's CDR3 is CSASFPGQGNYGYTF. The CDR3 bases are TGCAGTGCTAGTTTTCCCGGACAGGGGAACTATGGCTACACCTTC.

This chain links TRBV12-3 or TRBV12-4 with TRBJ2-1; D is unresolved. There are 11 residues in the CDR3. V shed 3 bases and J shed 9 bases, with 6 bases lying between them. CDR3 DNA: TGTGCCAGCAGTTTTCGCGGTGAGCAGTTCTTC. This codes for CASSFRGEQFF.

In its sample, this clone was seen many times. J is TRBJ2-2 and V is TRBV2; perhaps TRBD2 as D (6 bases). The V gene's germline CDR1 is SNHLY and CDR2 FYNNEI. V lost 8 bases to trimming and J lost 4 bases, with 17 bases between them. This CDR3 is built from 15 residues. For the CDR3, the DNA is TGTGCCAGCCAAAGGATGGGACTGGGCACCGGGGAGCTGTTTTTT. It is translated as CASQRMGLGTGELFF.

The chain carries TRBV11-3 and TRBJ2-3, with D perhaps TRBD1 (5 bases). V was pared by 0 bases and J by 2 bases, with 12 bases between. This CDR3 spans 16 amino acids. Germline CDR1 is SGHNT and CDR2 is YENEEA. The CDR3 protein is CASSLDGTRATDTQYF. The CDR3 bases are TGTGCCAGCAGCTTAGATGGCACCAGGGCCACAGATACGCAGTATTTT.

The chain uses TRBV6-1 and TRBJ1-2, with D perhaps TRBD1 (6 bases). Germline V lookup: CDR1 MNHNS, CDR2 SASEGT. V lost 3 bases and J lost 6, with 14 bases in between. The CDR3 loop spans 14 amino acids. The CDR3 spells CASSEGRGKDGYTF. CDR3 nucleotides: TGTGCCAGCAGTGAGGGCAGGGGAAAGGATGGCTACACCTTC.

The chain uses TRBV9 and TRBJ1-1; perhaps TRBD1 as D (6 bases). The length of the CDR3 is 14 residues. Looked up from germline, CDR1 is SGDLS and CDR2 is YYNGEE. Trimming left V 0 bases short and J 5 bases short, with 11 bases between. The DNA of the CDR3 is TGTGCCAGCAGCGTAGCCAGCAGGGGTACTGAAGCTTTCTTT. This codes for CASSVASRGTEAFF.

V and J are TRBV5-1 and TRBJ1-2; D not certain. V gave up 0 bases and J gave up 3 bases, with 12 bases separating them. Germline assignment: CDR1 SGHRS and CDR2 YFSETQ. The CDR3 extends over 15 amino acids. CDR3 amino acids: CASSLVAGSYYGYTF. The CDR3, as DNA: TGCGCCAGCAGCTTGGTTGCAGGTTCTTACTATGGCTACACCTTC.

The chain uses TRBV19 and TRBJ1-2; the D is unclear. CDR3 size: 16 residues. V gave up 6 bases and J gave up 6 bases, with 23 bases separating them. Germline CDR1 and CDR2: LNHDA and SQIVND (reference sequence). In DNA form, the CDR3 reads TGTGCCAGTAGGATGACGAATTCGGACTTATTTCATGGCTACACCTTC. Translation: CASRMTNSDLFHGYTF.

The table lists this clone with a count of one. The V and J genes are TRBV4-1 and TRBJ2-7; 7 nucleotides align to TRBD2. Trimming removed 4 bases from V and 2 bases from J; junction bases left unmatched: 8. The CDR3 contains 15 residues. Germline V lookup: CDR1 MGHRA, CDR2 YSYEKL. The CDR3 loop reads CASSPTAGRAYEQYF. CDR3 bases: TGCGCCAGCAGCCCGACCGCAGGGAGGGCCTACGAGCAGTACTTC.